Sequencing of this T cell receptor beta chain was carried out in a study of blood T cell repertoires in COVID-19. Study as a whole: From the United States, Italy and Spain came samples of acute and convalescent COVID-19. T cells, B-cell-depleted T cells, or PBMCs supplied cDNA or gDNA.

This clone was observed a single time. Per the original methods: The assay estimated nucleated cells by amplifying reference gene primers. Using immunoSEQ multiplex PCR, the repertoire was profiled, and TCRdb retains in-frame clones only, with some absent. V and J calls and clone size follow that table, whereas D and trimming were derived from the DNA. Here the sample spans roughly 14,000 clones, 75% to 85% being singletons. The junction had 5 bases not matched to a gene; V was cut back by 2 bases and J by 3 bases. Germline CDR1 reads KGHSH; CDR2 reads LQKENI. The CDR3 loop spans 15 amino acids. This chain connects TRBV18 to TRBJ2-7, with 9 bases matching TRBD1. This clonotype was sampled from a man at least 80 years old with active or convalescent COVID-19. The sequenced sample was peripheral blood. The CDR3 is CASSPSDRGGYEQYF. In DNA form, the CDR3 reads TGTGCCAGCTCACCATCGGACAGGGGTGGCTACGAGCAGTACTTC.